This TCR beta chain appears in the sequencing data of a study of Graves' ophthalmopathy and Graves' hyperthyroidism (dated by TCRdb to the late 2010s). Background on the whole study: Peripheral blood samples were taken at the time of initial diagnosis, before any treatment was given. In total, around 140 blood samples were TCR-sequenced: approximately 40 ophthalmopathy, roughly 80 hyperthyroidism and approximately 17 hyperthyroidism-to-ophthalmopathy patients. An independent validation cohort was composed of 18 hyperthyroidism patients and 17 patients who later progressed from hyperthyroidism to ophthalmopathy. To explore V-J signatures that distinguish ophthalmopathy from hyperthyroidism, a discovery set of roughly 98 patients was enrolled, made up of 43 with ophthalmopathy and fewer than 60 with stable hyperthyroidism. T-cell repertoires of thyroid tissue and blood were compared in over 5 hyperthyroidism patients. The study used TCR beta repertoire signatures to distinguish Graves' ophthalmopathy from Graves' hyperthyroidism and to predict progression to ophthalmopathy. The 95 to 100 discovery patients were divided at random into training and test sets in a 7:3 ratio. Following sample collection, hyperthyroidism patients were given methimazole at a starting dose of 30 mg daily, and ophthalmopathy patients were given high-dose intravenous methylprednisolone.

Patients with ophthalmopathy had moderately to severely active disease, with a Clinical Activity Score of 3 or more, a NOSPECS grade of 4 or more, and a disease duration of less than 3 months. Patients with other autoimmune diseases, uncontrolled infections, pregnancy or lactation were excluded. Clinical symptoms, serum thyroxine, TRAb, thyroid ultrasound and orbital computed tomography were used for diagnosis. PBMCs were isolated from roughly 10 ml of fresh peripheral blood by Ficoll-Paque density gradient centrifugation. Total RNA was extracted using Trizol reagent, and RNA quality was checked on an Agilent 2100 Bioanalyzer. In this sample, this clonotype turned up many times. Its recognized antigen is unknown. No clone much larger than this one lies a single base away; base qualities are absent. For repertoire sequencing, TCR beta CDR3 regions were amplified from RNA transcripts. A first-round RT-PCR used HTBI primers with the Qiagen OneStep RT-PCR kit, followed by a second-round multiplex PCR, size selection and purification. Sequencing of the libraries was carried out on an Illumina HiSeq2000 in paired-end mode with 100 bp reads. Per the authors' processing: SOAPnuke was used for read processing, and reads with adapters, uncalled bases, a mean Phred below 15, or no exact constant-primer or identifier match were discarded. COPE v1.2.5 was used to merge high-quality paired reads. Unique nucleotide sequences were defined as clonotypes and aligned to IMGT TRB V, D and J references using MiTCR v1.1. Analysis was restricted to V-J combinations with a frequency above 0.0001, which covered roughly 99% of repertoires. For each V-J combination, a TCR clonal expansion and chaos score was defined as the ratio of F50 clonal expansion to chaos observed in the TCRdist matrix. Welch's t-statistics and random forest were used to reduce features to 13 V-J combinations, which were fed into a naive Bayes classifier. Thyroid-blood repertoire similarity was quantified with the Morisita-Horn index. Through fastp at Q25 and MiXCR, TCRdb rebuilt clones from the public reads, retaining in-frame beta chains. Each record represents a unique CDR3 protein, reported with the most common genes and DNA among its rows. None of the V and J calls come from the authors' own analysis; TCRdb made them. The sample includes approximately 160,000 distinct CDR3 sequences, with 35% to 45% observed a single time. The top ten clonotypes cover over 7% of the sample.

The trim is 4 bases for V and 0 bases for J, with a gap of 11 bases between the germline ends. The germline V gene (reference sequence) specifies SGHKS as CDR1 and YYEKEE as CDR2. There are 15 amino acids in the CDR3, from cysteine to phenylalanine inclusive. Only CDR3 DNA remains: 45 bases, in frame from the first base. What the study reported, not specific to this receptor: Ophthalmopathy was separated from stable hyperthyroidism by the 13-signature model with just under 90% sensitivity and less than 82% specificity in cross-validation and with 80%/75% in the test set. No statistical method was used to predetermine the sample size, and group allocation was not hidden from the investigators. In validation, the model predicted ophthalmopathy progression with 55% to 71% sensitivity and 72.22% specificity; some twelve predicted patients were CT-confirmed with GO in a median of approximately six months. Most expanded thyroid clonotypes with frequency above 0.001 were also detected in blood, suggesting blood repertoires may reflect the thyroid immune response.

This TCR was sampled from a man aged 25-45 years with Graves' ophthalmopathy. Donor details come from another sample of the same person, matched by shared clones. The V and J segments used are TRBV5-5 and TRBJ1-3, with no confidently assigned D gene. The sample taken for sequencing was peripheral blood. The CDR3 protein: CASSPGADSGNTIYF. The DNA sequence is TGTGCCAGCAGCCCCGGTGCGGACTCTGGAAACACCATATATTTT.